These T cell receptor beta chains were read from a single sample in a study of T cell changes during pregnancy in multiple sclerosis. Only in-frame clones appear in the TCRdb table, and some are missing; sequencing was by immunoSEQ multiplex PCR. The sample contains tens of thousands of clones, under 90% of which appear only once. The sample consisted of peripheral blood, taken in the second trimester of pregnancy. The receptors were sampled from a female donor in good health, enrolled as a control in a pregnancy study. The CDR3 runs from the conserved cysteine through the conserved F or W. Each record gives: clone size, J gene, D gene, V gene, CDR3 protein, CDR3 DNA. A D gene is named only where the DNA matches it firmly. The size field is filled for only some rows; it gives once, few, many or a size class.

NA,TRBJ2-7,NA,TRBV5-5,CASSLRPGEQYF,TGTGCCAGCAGCCTACGGCCAGGCGAGCAGTACTTC
NA,TRBJ2-7,NA,TRBV4-1,CASSHPPGEQYF,TGCGCCAGCAGCCATCCACCCGGCGAGCAGTACTTC
NA,TRBJ1-4,TRBD1,TRBV25-1,CASSHPDRVNEKLFF,TGTGCCAGCAGTCATCCAGACAGGGTGAATGAAAAACTGTTTTTT
NA,TRBJ1-4,NA,TRBV14,CASSQVVGGAKLFF,TGTGCCAGCAGCCAAGTTGTTGGGGGGGCAAAACTGTTTTTT
NA,TRBJ2-5,NA,TRBV5-4,CASSLSGVALKGETQYF,TGTGCCAGCAGCTTGTCGGGTGTGGCGCTTAAAGGAGAGACCCAGTACTTC
NA,TRBJ2-7,NA,TRBV5-6,CASSEGVPLPYEQYF,TGTGCCAGCAGCGAGGGGGTTCCTCTTCCCTACGAGCAGTACTTC
NA,TRBJ1-2,NA,TRBV27,CASSSHPTGTLPHYGYTF,TGTGCCAGCAGTTCTCACCCGACAGGTACCCTCCCGCACTATGGCTACACCTTC
NA,TRBJ2-3,TRBD1,TRBV18,CASSPLPGQGFTDTQYF,TGTGCCAGCTCACCGCTTCCGGGACAGGGATTCACAGATACGCAGTATTTT
NA,TRBJ1-1,NA,TRBV6-5,CASSYSSLNTEAFF,TGTGCCAGCAGTTACTCCAGTTTGAACACTGAAGCTTTCTTT
NA,TRBJ1-4,NA,TRBV6-1,CATHFLEKLFF,TGTGCCACCCACTTCCTGGAAAAACTGTTTTTT
NA,TRBJ2-3,NA,TRBV18,CASSPLETAGYNLYF,TGTGCCAGCTCACCACTGGAGACAGCCGGTTACAATCTGTATTTT
NA,TRBJ1-4,NA,TRBV29-1,CSARTNEKLFF,TGCAGCGCCCGAACTAATGAAAAACTGTTTTTT
NA,TRBJ2-2,NA,TRBV10-3,CAAAPGSGAGELFF,TGTGCCGCTGCGCCGGGTTCCGGGGCCGGGGAGCTGTTTTTT
NA,TRBJ1-1,NA,TRBV10-3,CAISESVGAREAFF,TGTGCCATCAGTGAGTCAGTAGGGGCTCGGGAAGCTTTCTTT
NA,TRBJ2-5,NA,TRBV6-1,CASSDRYDGIADF,TGTGCCAGCAGTGACCGGTACGACGGGATAGCAGACTTC
NA,TRBJ1-1,NA,TRBV28,CASTATGRAEAFF,TGTGCCAGCACCGCCACAGGGAGGGCTGAAGCTTTCTTT
few,TRBJ2-5,TRBD1,TRBV20-1,CSDRGETQYF,TGCAGTGACAGGGGCGAGACCCAGTACTTC
NA,TRBJ2-3,NA,TRBV28,CASSLWSGDTDTQYF,TGTGCCAGCAGTTTATGGTCCGGGGACACAGATACGCAGTATTTT
NA,TRBJ2-2,TRBD2,TRBV7-2,CASRNQRGGATDTGELFF,TGTGCCAGCAGAAATCAACGGGGGGGCGCGACGGACACCGGGGAGCTGTTTTTT
once,TRBJ1-4,TRBD1,TRBV29-1,CSALITDRGSEKLFF,TGCAGCGCACTTATAACGGACAGGGGAAGCGAAAAACTGTTTTTT
NA,TRBJ1-4,TRBD1,TRBV27,CASSLSLGQINEKLFF,TGTGCCAGCAGTTTATCCCTGGGACAGATTAATGAAAAACTGTTTTTT
NA,TRBJ1-3,TRBD1,TRBV4-1,CASSLRTGSIGNTIYF,TGCGCCAGCAGCCTCCGGACAGGGTCGATTGGAAACACCATATATTTT
NA,TRBJ2-1,NA,TRBV10-1,CASSESALAGRNEQFF,TGCGCCAGCAGTGAGTCGGCTCTAGCTGGGAGGAATGAGCAGTTCTTC
NA,TRBJ2-1,NA,TRBV21-1,CASSKDRGHFF,TGTGCCAGCAGCAAAGACAGGGGGCATTTCTTC
NA,TRBJ1-4,NA,TRBV19,CASSAKNPVIEKLFF,TGTGCCAGTAGTGCAAAAAACCCGGTCATTGAAAAACTGTTTTTT
NA,TRBJ1-2,NA,TRBV29-1,CSVTDRESSYGYTF,TGCAGCGTGACGGATCGGGAGAGCAGCTATGGCTACACCTTC
NA,TRBJ2-1,TRBD1,TRBV18,CASSRPGQGDFYNEQFF,TGTGCCAGCTCACGCCCGGGACAGGGAGACTTTTACAATGAGCAGTTCTTC
NA,TRBJ1-6,NA,TRBV19,CASTSSGDNSPLHF,TGTGCCAGTACGAGTTCCGGGGATAATTCACCCCTCCACTTT
NA,TRBJ1-2,NA,TRBV19,CASSMSGYGYGYTF,TGTGCCAGTAGTATGTCGGGGTACGGCTATGGCTACACCTTC
few,TRBJ1-2,NA,TRBV27,CASSLSPGGGYTF,TGTGCCAGCAGTTTATCCCCAGGAGGAGGCTACACCTTC
NA,TRBJ2-1,NA,TRBV28,CASSPDGGGAEQFF,TGTGCCAGCAGTCCGGACGGTGGGGGCGCTGAGCAGTTCTTC
NA,TRBJ1-4,NA,TRBV5-1,CASSPGGEKLFF,TGCGCCAGCAGCCCGGGAGGGGAAAAACTGTTTTTT
NA,TRBJ2-7,NA,TRBV19,CASSYEQYF,TGTGCCAGTTCCTACGAGCAGTACTTC
NA,TRBJ1-4,TRBD1,TRBV7-9,CASSAGTGSKKLFF,TGTGCCAGCAGCGCCGGGACAGGGAGTAAAAAACTGTTTTTT
NA,TRBJ2-7,NA,TRBV6-5,CASRDLDEQYF,TGTGCCAGCCGCGACTTGGACGAGCAGTACTTC
once,TRBJ2-1,NA,TRBV6-5,CASSSWGGRTGNEQFF,TGTGCCAGCAGTTCCTGGGGGGGCCGAACGGGGAATGAGCAGTTCTTC
NA,TRBJ1-5,NA,TRBV19,CASSMWSGGNQPQHF,TGTGCCAGTAGTATGTGGAGCGGGGGCAATCAGCCCCAGCATTTT
NA,TRBJ1-1,NA,TRBV30,CAWSFNLRDTEAFF,TGTGCCTGGAGTTTCAACCTGAGGGACACTGAAGCTTTCTTT
NA,TRBJ2-6,NA,TRBV5-6,CASSIWGSGANVLTF,TGTGCCAGCAGCATCTGGGGCTCCGGGGCCAACGTCCTGACTTTC
NA,TRBJ2-3,NA,TRBV28,CASSPGGPGTDTQYF,TGTGCCAGCAGTCCCGGGGGGCCGGGCACAGATACGCAGTATTTT
NA,TRBJ2-1,NA,TRBV5-6,CASSGDGGTTSYNEQFF,TGTGCCAGCAGCGGGGATGGCGGGACCACCTCCTACAATGAGCAGTTCTTC
NA,TRBJ2-3,TRBD2,TRBV9,CASSVGSSGGIGTDTQYF,TGTGCCAGCAGCGTAGGGAGTAGCGGGGGTATCGGAACAGATACGCAGTATTTT
NA,TRBJ2-5,NA,TRBV5-1,CASSLTSKETQYF,TGCGCCAGCAGCTTGACTAGCAAAGAGACCCAGTACTTC
NA,TRBJ2-3,TRBD2,TRBV5-8,CASSAGLAGADTQYF,TGTGCCAGCAGCGCGGGACTAGCGGGGGCAGATACGCAGTATTTT
few,TRBJ1-1,NA,TRBV18,CASSPSTGTRIHTEAFF,TGTGCCAGCTCACCAAGTACCGGGACACGAATTCACACTGAAGCTTTCTTT
NA,TRBJ1-5,TRBD1,TRBV4-1,CASSHALMVGQGGQPQHF,TGCGCCAGCAGCCACGCTCTTATGGTGGGACAGGGCGGTCAGCCCCAGCATTTT
NA,TRBJ2-7,NA,TRBV5-6,CASSPEAGEFYEQYF,TGTGCCAGCAGCCCCGAGGCAGGGGAGTTCTACGAGCAGTACTTC
NA,TRBJ2-3,NA,TRBV7-2,CASSSLDTQYF,TGTGCCAGCAGCTCACTTGATACGCAGTATTTT